One and the same sample provided the 28 T cell receptor beta chains below, sequenced in a study of lymphopenia after photon versus proton radiotherapy. The assay was immunoSEQ multiplex PCR, and TCRdb's table has in-frame clones only and misses some. The data hold around 23,000 clones, with around 90% observed a single time. Specimen: peripheral blood, collected from a patient treated with proton-based radiotherapy. These TCRs come from a woman aged 70 to 79 with pancreatic cancer. Some clones in this sample may be carry-over from other donors' samples.

CDR3 nucleotide sequence: TGTGCCAGTAGTTCCCGTTATCAGTCCGACGGGACAGGGGGCTACGAGCAGTACTTC. This gives the protein CASSSRYQSDGTGGYEQYF. J is TRBJ2-7 and V is TRBV19, with TRBD1 matching 11 bases. CDR1 and CDR2 from the germline V gene are LNHDA and SQIVND (reference sequence). V trimming: 5 bases; J trimming: 3 bases; junction bases outside the gene matches: 18. This CDR3 has 19 residues. Supplemented by reference TRBV19 and TRBJ2-7, the full variable domain reads DGGITQSPKYLFRKEGQNVTLSCEQNLNHDAMYWYRQDPGQGLRLIYYSQIVNDFQKGDIAEGYSVSREKKESFPLTVTSAQKNPTAFYLCASSSRYQSDGTGGYEQYFGPGTRLTVT.

This chain joins TRBV5-6 and TRBJ1-1; D remains unclear. V shed 0 bases and J shed 4 bases, with 7 bases lying between them. CDR1 is SGHDT and CDR2 is YYEEEE in the germline V gene. The CDR3 is 13 amino acids. The CDR3 reads CASSLAVVTEAFF. The CDR3 nucleotides read TGTGCCAGCAGCTTGGCCGTGGTCACTGAAGCTTTCTTT.

The gene calls are TRBV2 and TRBJ1-5; possible D gene TRBD1, 5 bases. Per germline, CDR1 SNHLY and CDR2 FYNNEI. This CDR3 comprises 13 residues. The V end was cut by 7 bases, the J end by 6 bases, with 13 bases between. CDR3 sequence reads: CASNPGRGQPQHF. The DNA of the CDR3 is TGTGCCAGCAATCCCGGGAGGGGTCAGCCCCAGCATTTT.

The CDR3 protein is CASSEGWEAFF. In DNA, the CDR3 is TGTGCCAGCAGTGAAGGGTGGGAAGCTTTCTTT. V is TRBV2 and J is TRBJ1-1; D remains ambiguous. Between the trimmed V and J ends, which lost 1 base and 8 bases, there was a span of 5 bases. This CDR3 is 11 amino acids long. CDR1 SNHLY and CDR2 FYNNEI come from the germline V gene.

This clone was seen a few times. The chain combines TRBV7-2 with TRBJ1-2, with D hard to call. The germline V gene has CDR1 SGHTA and CDR2 FQGNSA. The CDR3 is made up of 14 amino acids. V lost 3 bases, J lost 2 bases, and 10 bases lay in between. This chain's CDR3 is CASSLSQENYGYTF. CDR3 sequence (DNA): TGTGCCAGCAGCTTGAGCCAGGAGAACTATGGCTACACCTTC.

This rearrangement joins TRBV4-1 to TRBJ2-3, with D possibly being TRBD2 (6 bases). The germline gives CDR1 MGHRA, CDR2 YSYEKL. V was cut by 4 bases and J by 2 bases, with 16 bases left in between. This CDR3 is built from 16 residues. The CDR3: CASSRVWREDTDTQYF. CDR3 DNA sequence: TGCGCCAGCAGCCGCGTTTGGCGGGAAGACACAGATACGCAGTATTTT.

V usage is TRBV4-1 and J usage is TRBJ2-7, with 7 bases fitting TRBD2. This CDR3 comprises 15 residues. The V gene end was trimmed by 4 bases and the J gene end by 1 base; junction bases not matched to a gene: 7. Germline V gene sequence: CDR1 MGHRA, CDR2 YSYEKL. The CDR3 protein is CASSRASGGSYEQYF. For the CDR3, the DNA is TGCGCCAGCAGCCGCGCTAGCGGAGGATCCTACGAGCAGTACTTC.

The chain employs TRBV5-6 and TRBJ2-7; D is undetermined. This CDR3 is built from 12 residues. CDR1 and CDR2 (germline): SGHDT, YYEEEE. The germline V and J ends were trimmed by 0 bases and 9 bases, with 10 bases remaining between them. Here the CDR3 DNA reads TGTGCCAGCAGCTTGGCCGACCAGACGCAGTACTTC. It translates to CASSLADQTQYF.

The rearrangement links TRBV6-6 to TRBJ2-1; 10 bases are a match to TRBD2. V shed 6 bases, J shed 5 bases, and the junction held 10 bases outside the gene matches. This CDR3 contains 16 residues. Germline values: CDR1 MNHNY, CDR2 SVGAGI (reference sequence). The CDR3 DNA is TGTGCCAGCAGCCGGACTAGCGGCTTCGCTGACAATGAGCAGTTCTTC. It codes for CASSRTSGFADNEQFF.

The chain employs TRBV15 and TRBJ2-5, with 9 bases matching TRBD2. The J segment lost 1 base and the V segment lost 2 bases, leaving 5 bases of the junction unmatched. This CDR3 is 16 amino acids long. Looked up from germline, CDR1 is LNHNV and CDR2 is YYDKDF (reference sequence). The CDR3 bases are TGTGCCACCAGCAGAACCCGACTAGCGGCCCAAGAGACCCAGTACTTC. Amino acid sequence: CATSRTRLAAQETQYF.

V gene TRBV28 combines with J gene TRBJ1-5; 11 nucleotides line up with TRBD1. The CDR3 is 15 residues long. CDR1 is MDHEN and CDR2 is SYDVKM in the germline V gene. Trimming removed 5 bases from V and 4 bases from J; junction bases left unmatched: 4. Here the CDR3 reads CASSGQGALNQPQHF. In DNA form, the CDR3 reads TGTGCCAGCAGTGGACAGGGGGCGCTGAATCAGCCCCAGCATTTT.

The chain couples TRBV4-2 to TRBJ2-7; 14 bases are a match to TRBD2. The CDR3 totals 17 residues. Trimming cost V 3 bases and J 6 bases; bases outside gene matches: 10. Germline values: CDR1 LGHNA, CDR2 YNFKEQ. CDR3 sequence reads: CASSQGTSGSGRSEQYF. The CDR3 region has the DNA TGTGCCAGCAGCCAGGGGACTAGCGGGAGCGGGAGAAGCGAGCAGTACTTC.

This clone occurred once. V gene TRBV30 combines with J gene TRBJ1-5, with D unresolved. Trimming took off 1 base at V and 9 bases at J, with 13 bases between the two ends. The CDR3 is 13 residues long. The germline V gene encodes CDR1 GTSNPN and CDR2 SVGIG (reference sequence). CDR3 amino acids: CAWSGAYRWPQHF. The CDR3 DNA reads as TGTGCCTGGAGTGGGGCCTACCGATGGCCCCAGCATTTT.

The chain joins TRBV29-1 to TRBJ1-5; D remains ambiguous. Germline lookup yields CDR1 SQVTM and CDR2 ANQGSEA. Trimming removed 3 bases at V and 7 bases at J, with 13 bases between. The CDR3 loop spans 13 amino acids. CDR3 loop: CSVDAGLGQPQHF. The CDR3 region has the DNA TGCAGCGTTGACGCGGGTCTAGGCCAGCCCCAGCATTTT.

The chain uses TRBV9 and TRBJ2-1; 11 bases agree with TRBD2. V lost 4 bases to trimming and J lost 4 bases; unmatched junction nucleotides: 10. Germline values: CDR1 SGDLS, CDR2 YYNGEE. The CDR3 is 17 residues long. CDR3 region: CASSPRLAGTGYNEQFF. DNA for the CDR3: TGTGCCAGCAGCCCAAGACTAGCGGGAACCGGATACAATGAGCAGTTCTTC.

The rearrangement uses TRBV28 and TRBJ2-3; 15 bases are a match to TRBD2. With V trimmed by 10 bases and J by 3 bases, 5 bases remained unmatched. The CDR3 loop spans 15 amino acids. Per germline, CDR1 MDHEN and CDR2 SYDVKM. Here the CDR3 reads CATWGLAGGTDTQYF. In nucleotides, the CDR3 is TGTGCCACCTGGGGACTAGCGGGAGGTACAGATACGCAGTATTTT.

The gene calls are TRBV19 and TRBJ2-3; weak D call: TRBD1 (5 bases). CDR1 LNHDA and CDR2 SQIVND come from the germline V gene (reference sequence). The CDR3 is made up of 16 amino acids. V gave up 4 bases and J gave up 0 bases, with 14 bases separating them. This CDR3 reads CASSNNRPFSTDTQYF. Written as DNA, the CDR3 is TGTGCCAGTAGTAACAACAGGCCCTTCAGCACAGATACGCAGTATTTT. Full variable domain (outside the CDR3, taken from reference TRBV19 and TRBJ2-3): DGGITQSPKYLFRKEGQNVTLSCEQNLNHDAMYWYRQDPGQGLRLIYYSQIVNDFQKGDIAEGYSVSREKKESFPLTVTSAQKNPTAFYLCASSNNRPFSTDTQYFGPGTRLTVL.

The chain employs TRBV30 and TRBJ1-2, with a weak D call TRBD1 (6 bases). The CDR3 has 14 residues. V gave up 0 bases and J gave up 4 bases, with 12 bases separating them. Germline CDR1 GTSNPN, CDR2 SVGIG (reference sequence). CDR3 in amino acids: CAWSVGGQVYGYTF. Here the CDR3 DNA reads TGTGCCTGGAGTGTTGGGGGCCAAGTCTATGGCTACACCTTC. The full variable domain, rest sourced from reference TRBV30 and TRBJ1-2, is SQTIHQWPATLVQPVGSPLSLECTVEGTSNPNLYWYRQAAGRGLQLLFYSVGIGQISSEVPQNLSASRPQDRQFILSSKKLLLSDSGFYLCAWSVGGQVYGYTFGSGTRLTVV.

This clone has just a few counts. The V and J genes are TRBV28 and TRBJ2-7; no reliable D call. Per the germline V gene, CDR1 is MDHEN and CDR2 is SYDVKM. CDR3 length: 15 amino acids. Trimming stripped 7 bases from V and 2 bases from J, with 18 bases between. The CDR3 loop reads CASNNQGRYPYEQYF. In DNA, the CDR3 is TGTGCCAGCAACAACCAAGGCAGGTACCCCTACGAGCAGTACTTC.

CDR3 sequence reads: CAWEFWRQGVNTEAFF. In nucleotides, the CDR3 is TGTGCCTGGGAATTTTGGAGACAGGGGGTAAACACTGAAGCTTTCTTT. This chain joins TRBV30 and TRBJ1-1; 9 bases fit TRBD1. Germline values: CDR1 GTSNPN, CDR2 SVGIG (reference sequence). With V trimmed by 5 bases and J by 2 bases, 12 bases remained unmatched. The CDR3 contains 16 residues.

V usage is TRBV7-9 and J usage is TRBJ1-1; a possible D gene is TRBD1 (5 bases). The CDR3 consists of 13 residues. Germline V lookup: CDR1 SEHNR, CDR2 FQNEAQ (reference sequence). The ends were cut back, 3 bases at V and 7 bases at J, with 12 bases in the middle. CDR3 in DNA: TGTGCCAGCAGCTTCCAGGGATATCTTGAAGCTTTCTTT. Translated: CASSFQGYLEAFF. The full variable domain, in which reference TRBV7-9 and TRBJ1-1 provide the parts outside the CDR3, is DTGVSQNPRHKITKRGQNVTFRCDPISEHNRLYWYRQTLGQGPEFLTYFQNEAQLEKSRLLSDRFSAERPKGSFSTLEIQRTEQGDSAMYLCASSFQGYLEAFFGQGTRLTVV.

V gene TRBV5-6 combines with J gene TRBJ2-7; TRBD1 matches 8 bases. J was trimmed by 3 bases and V by 1 base; bases with no gene match: 6. This CDR3 region has 15 residues. CDR1 and CDR2 from the germline V gene are SGHDT and YYEEEE. The DNA for the CDR3 is TGTGCCAGCAGCTTGATACCGGGACAGGACTACGAGCAGTACTTC. Translated, it gives CASSLIPGQDYEQYF.

As concerns this clone: The same CDR3 also results from other DNA sequences found in this sample. The CDR3 loop reads CASSLGQNYGYTF. The CDR3 DNA reads TGCGCCAGCAGCTTGGGCCAAAACTATGGCTACACCTTC. This chain connects TRBV5-1 to TRBJ1-2; no firm D call. Per the germline V gene, CDR1 is SGHRS and CDR2 is YFSETQ. The V end lost 0 bases, the J end lost 2 bases, and 5 bases lay between the germline ends. The CDR3 has 13 amino acids.

This chain uses TRBV7-9 with TRBJ1-1; 7 bases are shared with TRBD1. V was pared by 5 bases and J by 3 bases, with 6 bases of the junction left unmatched. CDR3 length: 14 residues. Germline CDR1 SEHNR, CDR2 FQNEAQ (reference sequence). CDR3 sequence (DNA): TGTGCCAGCAGCCTGACAGGGCAGGACACTGAAGCTTTCTTT. Translating gives CASSLTGQDTEAFF.

CDR3 sequence: CASSGPGEWQPQHF. The DNA for the CDR3 is TGTGCCAGTAGCGGACCGGGGGAATGGCAGCCCCAGCATTTT. The V call is TRBV19, the J call TRBJ1-5; a weak D match, TRBD1 (5 bases). CDR1 is LNHDA, CDR2 SQIVND, per germline (reference sequence). Between the trimmed V and J ends, which lost 6 bases and 7 bases, there was a span of 16 bases. The CDR3 runs to 14 residues.

V and J are TRBV28 and TRBJ2-1, with a tentative D call TRBD2 (5 bases). The CDR3 extends over 14 amino acids. Germline-derived CDR1 and CDR2 are MDHEN and SYDVKM. Trimming took off 7 bases at V and 0 bases at J, with 10 bases between the two ends. In nucleotides, the CDR3 is TGTGCCAGCACCGGACTGAGCTCCTACAATGAGCAGTTCTTC. Translating it yields CASTGLSSYNEQFF.

The rearrangement uses TRBV25-1 and TRBJ2-1; D is ambiguous. CDR3 length equals 12 residues. With 7 bases removed from V and 7 bases from J, the gap between germline ends came to 11 bases. In germline, CDR1 is MGHDK, CDR2 SYGVNS. CDR3 nucleotide sequence: TGTGCCAGCATGGGGTATTGGAATGAGCAGTTCTTC. Translating gives CASMGYWNEQFF. The full variable domain, with the rest looked up from reference TRBV25-1 and TRBJ2-1, is EADIYQTPRYLVIGTGKKITLECSQTMGHDKMYWYQQDPGMELHLIHYSYGVNSTEKGDLSSESTVSRIRTEHFPLTLESARPSHTSQYLCASMGYWNEQFFGPGTRLTVL.

V usage is TRBV7-8 and J usage is TRBJ2-1; TRBD1 matches at 8 bases. Trimming took 5 bases from V and 6 from J; bases not matched to a gene: 12. CDR3 length: 16 residues. Germline CDR1 reads SGHVS; CDR2 reads FQNEAQ. In DNA, the CDR3 is TGTGCCAGCAGCCCCACCCCAGGGACAGGATTCAATGAGCAGTTCTTC. It encodes CASSPTPGTGFNEQFF.